This TCR beta chain is from a study of siplizumab effects on memory and regulatory T cells. General study results and limits: It seemed that naive T cells were more diverse than memory cells and were major contributors to the alloresponse. Siplizumab significantly lowered the alloreactive sequences that could be traced to unstimulated CD4+ memory cells. Assignment of a naive or memory phenotype failed for roughly 75-95% of the proliferating CD4+ or CD8+ clones.

As regards this clone: Its antigen is undetermined.

TCRdb keeps only in-frame clones here, not all; method: immunoSEQ multiplex PCR. The sample gives approximately 100,000 clones, about 94% of which show up once; approximately 1.2% is in the top ten. CDR1 is MDHEN and CDR2 is SYDVKM in the germline V gene. After removal of 6 bases from V and 2 bases from J, the junction contained 13 bases not matched to a gene. CDR3 size: 17 residues. This chain links TRBV28 with TRBJ2-7, with TRBD2 identical over 10 bases. Input material: non-Treg CD4+ T cells sorted from blood. The clonotype comes from a human donor in good health. The CDR3 spells CASRLWLAGVGAYEQYF. The CDR3 DNA sequence: TGTGCCAGCAGACTGTGGCTAGCGGGAGTAGGGGCCTACGAGCAGTACTTC.